This T cell receptor (beta chain) is from a study of response to subunit inactivated influenza vaccine. TCRdb independently ran MiXCR on the RT-PCR reads; one entry per CDR3 protein. The repertoire holds roughly 710,000 distinct CDR3 sequences, with 11% to 15% as singletons. Overall study findings and caveats: Authors suggested each seasonal flu vaccination may recruit only limited numbers of new T cells.

This clonotype was counted ten times or more. What it binds is not known. Per the germline V gene, CDR1 is ENHRY and CDR2 is SYGVKD. This CDR3 is 12 amino acids long. With V trimmed by 10 bases and J by 7 bases, 6 bases remained unmatched. This clonotype was obtained from a man aged 50 or older who received an inactivated influenza vaccine. The chain is built from TRBV10-3 and TRBJ2-1; 8 bases line up with TRBD1. Sequenced material: PBMCs from blood, taken less than 15 days before vaccination. CDR3 sequence (DNA): TGTGCCACCTGGACAGGGCTGAATGAGCAGTTCTTC. Translated, it gives CATWTGLNEQFF.